Here is one T cell receptor (beta chain) with its context. Its antigen is currently unknown. This specimen belongs to a study of CD8+ T cells in alopecia areata. Overall study results and limits: Lesional scalp displayed greater clonality than normal scalp, most notably in alopecia totalis/universalis.

Treatment meaning: oral pan-JAK inhibitor, 5-10 mg twice daily. cDNA serving as the sequencing template came from extracted, reverse transcribed RNA. The table came from immunoSEQ multiplex PCR; TCRdb's copy has only in-frame clones and leaves some out. The sample contains some 200,000 clones, 50% to 60% of which appear only once. Trimming shortened V by 5 bases and J by 7 bases, and 15 bases separated the two germline ends. This CDR3 has 13 amino acids. Germline CDR1 and CDR2: ENHRY and SYGVKD. The source of this sequence is a human donor with alopecia areata. The sequencing used CD4+ T cells sorted from blood, collected at week 4, from a patient treated with tofacitinib. This chain uses TRBV10-3 with TRBJ2-7; tentatively, D is TRBD1 or TRBD2 (5 bases each). The CDR3 nucleotides are TGTGCCATCAGTAGGGACCTAACAGGAGAGCAGTACTTC. It translates to CAISRDLTGEQYF.